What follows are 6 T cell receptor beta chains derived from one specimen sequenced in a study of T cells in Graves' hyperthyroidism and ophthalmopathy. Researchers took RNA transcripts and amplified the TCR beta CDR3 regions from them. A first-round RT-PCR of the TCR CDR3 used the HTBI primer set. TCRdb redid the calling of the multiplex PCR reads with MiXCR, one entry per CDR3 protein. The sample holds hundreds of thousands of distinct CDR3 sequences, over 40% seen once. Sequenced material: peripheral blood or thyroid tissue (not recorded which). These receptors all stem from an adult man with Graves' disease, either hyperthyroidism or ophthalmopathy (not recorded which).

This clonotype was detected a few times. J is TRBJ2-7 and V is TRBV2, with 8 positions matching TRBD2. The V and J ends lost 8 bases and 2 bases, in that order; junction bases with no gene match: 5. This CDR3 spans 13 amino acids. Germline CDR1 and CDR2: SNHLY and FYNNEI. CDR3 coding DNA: TGTGCCAGCGGTCGCGGGGGGACCTACGAGCAGTACTTC. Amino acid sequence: CASGRGGTYEQYF.

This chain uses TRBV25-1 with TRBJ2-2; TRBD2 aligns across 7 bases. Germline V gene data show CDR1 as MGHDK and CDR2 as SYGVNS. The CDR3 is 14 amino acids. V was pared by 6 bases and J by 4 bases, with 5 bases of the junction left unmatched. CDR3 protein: CASSQPSGTGELFF. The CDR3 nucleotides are TGTGCCAGCAGCCAACCTAGCGGCACCGGGGAGCTGTTTTTT.

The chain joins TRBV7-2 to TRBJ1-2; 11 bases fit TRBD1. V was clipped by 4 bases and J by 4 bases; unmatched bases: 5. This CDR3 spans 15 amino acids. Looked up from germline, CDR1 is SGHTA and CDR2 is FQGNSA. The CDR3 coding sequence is TGTGCCAGCAGCTGGACAGGGGGCGGTAGCTATGGCTACACCTTC. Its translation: CASSWTGGGSYGYTF.

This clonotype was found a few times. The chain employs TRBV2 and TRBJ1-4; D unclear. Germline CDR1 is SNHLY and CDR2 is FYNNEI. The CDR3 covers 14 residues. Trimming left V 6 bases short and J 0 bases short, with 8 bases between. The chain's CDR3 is CASRPNPTNEKLFF. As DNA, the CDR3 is TGTGCCAGCAGACCGAACCCAACTAATGAAAAACTGTTTTTT.

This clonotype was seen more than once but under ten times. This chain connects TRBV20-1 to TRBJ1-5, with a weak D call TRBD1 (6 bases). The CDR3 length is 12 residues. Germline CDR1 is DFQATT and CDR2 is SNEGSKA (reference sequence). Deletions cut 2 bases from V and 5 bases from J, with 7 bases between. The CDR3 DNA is TGCAGTGCTAGAAAGGGGGATCAGCCCCAGCATTTT. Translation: CSARKGDQPQHF.

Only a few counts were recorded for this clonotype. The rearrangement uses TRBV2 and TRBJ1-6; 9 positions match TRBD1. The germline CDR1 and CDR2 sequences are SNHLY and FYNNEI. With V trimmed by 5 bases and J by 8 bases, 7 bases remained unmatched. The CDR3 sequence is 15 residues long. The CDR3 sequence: CASSLQGARYSPLHF. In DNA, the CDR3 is TGTGCCAGCAGTCTACAGGGGGCAAGATATTCACCCCTCCACTTT.